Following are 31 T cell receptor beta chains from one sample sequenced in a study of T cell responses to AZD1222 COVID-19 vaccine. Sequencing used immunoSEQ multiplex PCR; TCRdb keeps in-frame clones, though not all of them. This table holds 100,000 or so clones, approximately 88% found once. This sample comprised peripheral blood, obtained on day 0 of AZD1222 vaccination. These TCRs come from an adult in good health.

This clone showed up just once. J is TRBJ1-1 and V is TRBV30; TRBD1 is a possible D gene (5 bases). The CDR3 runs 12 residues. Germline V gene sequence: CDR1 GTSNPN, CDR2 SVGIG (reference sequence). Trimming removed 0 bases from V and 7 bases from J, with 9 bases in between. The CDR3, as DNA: TGTGCCTGGAGTGTCTGGGACGGTGAAGCTTTCTTT. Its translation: CAWSVWDGEAFF.

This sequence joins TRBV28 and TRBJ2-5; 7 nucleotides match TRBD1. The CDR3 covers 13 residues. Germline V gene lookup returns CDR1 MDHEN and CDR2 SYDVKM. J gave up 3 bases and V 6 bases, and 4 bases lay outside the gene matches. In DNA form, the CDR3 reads TGTGCCAGCAGGACAGGGTTGGAAGAGACCCAGTACTTC. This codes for CASRTGLEETQYF.

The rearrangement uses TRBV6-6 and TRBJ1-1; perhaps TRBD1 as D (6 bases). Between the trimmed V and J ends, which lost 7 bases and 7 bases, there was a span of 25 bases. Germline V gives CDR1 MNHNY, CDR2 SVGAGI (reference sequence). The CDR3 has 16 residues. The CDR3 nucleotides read TGTGCCAGCACCTTCCCAGGGTGGCAGGGGCCGGGTGAAGCTTTCTTT. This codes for CASTFPGWQGPGEAFF.

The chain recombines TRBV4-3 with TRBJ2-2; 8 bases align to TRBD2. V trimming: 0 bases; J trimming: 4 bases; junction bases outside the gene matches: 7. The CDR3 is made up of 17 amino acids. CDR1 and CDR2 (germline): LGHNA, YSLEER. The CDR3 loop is CASSQEGGRSGTGELFF. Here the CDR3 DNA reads TGCGCCAGCAGCCAAGAAGGCGGGAGGTCGGGCACCGGGGAGCTGTTTTTT.

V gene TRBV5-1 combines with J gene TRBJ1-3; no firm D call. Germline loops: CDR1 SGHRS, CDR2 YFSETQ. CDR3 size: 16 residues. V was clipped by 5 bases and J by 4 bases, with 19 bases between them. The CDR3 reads CASSVGQSYSGNTIYF. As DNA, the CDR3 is TGCGCCAGCAGTGTGGGTCAGTCCTACAGCGGAAACACCATATATTTT. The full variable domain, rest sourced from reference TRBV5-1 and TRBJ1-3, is KAGVTQTPRYLIKTRGQQVTLSCSPISGHRSVSWYQQTPGQGLQFLFEYFSETQRNKGNFPGRFSGRQFSNSRSEMNVSTLELGDSALYLCASSVGQSYSGNTIYFGEGSWLTVV.

The DNA of the CDR3 is TGTGCCAGCAGCCCACCGACCAGACAGTCCACAGATACGCAGTATTTT. This gives the protein CASSPPTRQSTDTQYF. V and J are TRBV5-4 and TRBJ2-3; D possibly corresponds to TRBD1 (5 bases). Germline lookup yields CDR1 SGHNT and CDR2 YYREEE (reference sequence). With 4 bases removed from V and 2 bases from J, the gap between germline ends came to 17 bases. The CDR3 has 16 residues. The full variable domain, rest sourced from reference TRBV5-4 and TRBJ2-3, is ETGVTQSPTHLIKTRGQQVTLRCSSQSGHNTVSWYQQALGQGPQFIFQYYREEENGRGNFPPRFSGLQFPNYSSELNVNALELDDSALYLCASSPPTRQSTDTQYFGPGTRLTVL.

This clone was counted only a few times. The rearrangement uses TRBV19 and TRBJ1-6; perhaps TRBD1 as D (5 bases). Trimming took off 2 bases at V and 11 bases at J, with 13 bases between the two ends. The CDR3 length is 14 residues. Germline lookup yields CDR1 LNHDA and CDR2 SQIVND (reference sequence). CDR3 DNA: TGTGCCAGTAGTATACAGGGCCGGGAGACACCCCTCCACTTT. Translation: CASSIQGRETPLHF.

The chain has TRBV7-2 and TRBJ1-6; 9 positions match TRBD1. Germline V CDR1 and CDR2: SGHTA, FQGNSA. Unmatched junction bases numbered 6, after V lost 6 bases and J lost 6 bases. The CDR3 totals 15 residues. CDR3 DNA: TGTGCCAGCAGTTTATGGGACAGGGCTAATTCACCCCTCCACTTT. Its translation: CASSLWDRANSPLHF. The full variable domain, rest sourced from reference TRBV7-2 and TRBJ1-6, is GAGVSQSPSNKVTEKGKDVELRCDPISGHTALYWYRQSLGQGLEFLIYFQGNSAPDKSGLPSDRFSAERTGGSVSTLTIQRTQQEDSAVYLCASSLWDRANSPLHFGNGTRLTVT.

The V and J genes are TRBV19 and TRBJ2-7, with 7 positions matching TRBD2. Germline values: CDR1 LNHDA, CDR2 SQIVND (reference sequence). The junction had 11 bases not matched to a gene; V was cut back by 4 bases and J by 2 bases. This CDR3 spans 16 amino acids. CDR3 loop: CASSRGLSGITYEQYF. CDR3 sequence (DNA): TGTGCCAGTAGTAGGGGACTAAGCGGGATTACCTACGAGCAGTACTTC. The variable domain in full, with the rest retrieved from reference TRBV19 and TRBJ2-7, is DGGITQSPKYLFRKEGQNVTLSCEQNLNHDAMYWYRQDPGQGLRLIYYSQIVNDFQKGDIAEGYSVSREKKESFPLTVTSAQKNPTAFYLCASSRGLSGITYEQYFGPGTRLTVT.

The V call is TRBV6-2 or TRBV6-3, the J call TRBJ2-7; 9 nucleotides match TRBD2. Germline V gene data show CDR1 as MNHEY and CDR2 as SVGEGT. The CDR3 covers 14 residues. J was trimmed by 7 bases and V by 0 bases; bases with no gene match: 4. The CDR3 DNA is TGTGCCAGCAGTTACTCCAGCGGGAGGACTGAGCAGTACTTC. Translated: CASSYSSGRTEQYF.

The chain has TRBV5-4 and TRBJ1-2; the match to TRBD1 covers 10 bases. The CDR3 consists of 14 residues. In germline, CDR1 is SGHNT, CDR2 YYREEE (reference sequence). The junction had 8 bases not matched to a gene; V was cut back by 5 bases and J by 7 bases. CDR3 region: CASSRPGTGVGYTF. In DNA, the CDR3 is TGTGCCAGCAGTCGCCCCGGGACAGGGGTTGGCTACACCTTC.

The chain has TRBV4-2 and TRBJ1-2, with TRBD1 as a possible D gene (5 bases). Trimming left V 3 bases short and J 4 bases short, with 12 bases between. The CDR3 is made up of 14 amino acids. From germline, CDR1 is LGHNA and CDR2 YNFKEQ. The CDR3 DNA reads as TGTGCCAGCAGCCACATAGACAGCTCCTATGGCTACACCTTC. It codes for CASSHIDSSYGYTF.

In DNA, the CDR3 is TGTGCCAGCAGTTCGACGGACAGGGGATCCTACAATGAGCAGTTCTTC. It encodes CASSSTDRGSYNEQFF. V usage is TRBV27 and J usage is TRBJ2-1; TRBD1 matches 9 bases. CDR1 MNHEY and CDR2 SMNVEV come from the germline V gene (reference sequence). Unmatched junction bases numbered 5, after V lost 4 bases and J lost 1 base. CDR3 size: 16 residues.

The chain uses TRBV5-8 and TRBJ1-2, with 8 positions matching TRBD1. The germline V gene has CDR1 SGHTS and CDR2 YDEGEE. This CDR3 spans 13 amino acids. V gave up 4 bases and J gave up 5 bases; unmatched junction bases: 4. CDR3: CASSIRQGYGYTF. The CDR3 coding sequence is TGTGCCAGCAGCATCCGACAGGGGTATGGCTACACCTTC.

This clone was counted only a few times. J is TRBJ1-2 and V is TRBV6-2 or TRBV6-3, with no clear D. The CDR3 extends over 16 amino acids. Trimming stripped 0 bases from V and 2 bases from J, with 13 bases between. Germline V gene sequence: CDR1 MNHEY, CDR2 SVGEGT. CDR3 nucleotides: TGTGCCAGCAGTTACTCGGGAGGGAAGAAAAACTATGGCTACACCTTC. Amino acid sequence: CASSYSGGKKNYGYTF.

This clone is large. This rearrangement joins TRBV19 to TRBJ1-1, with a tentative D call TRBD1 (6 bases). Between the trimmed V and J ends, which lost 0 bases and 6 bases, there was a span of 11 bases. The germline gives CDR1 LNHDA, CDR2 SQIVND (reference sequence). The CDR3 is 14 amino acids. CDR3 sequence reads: CASSIENQGPEAFF. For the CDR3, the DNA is TGTGCCAGTAGTATAGAGAATCAGGGGCCTGAAGCTTTCTTT.

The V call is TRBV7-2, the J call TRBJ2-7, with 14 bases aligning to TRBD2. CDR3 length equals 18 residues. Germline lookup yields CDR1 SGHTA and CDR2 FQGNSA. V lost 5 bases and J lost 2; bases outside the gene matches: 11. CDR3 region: CASSKGTSGSKGTYEQYF. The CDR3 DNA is TGTGCCAGCAGCAAGGGGACTAGCGGGAGCAAGGGTACCTACGAGCAGTACTTC.

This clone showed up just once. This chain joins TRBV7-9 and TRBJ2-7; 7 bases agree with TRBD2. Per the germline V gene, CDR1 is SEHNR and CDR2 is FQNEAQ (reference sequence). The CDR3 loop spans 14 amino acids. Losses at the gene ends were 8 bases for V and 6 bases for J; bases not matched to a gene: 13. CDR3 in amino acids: CASRQGLVDAEQYF. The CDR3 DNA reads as TGTGCCAGCCGCCAAGGACTAGTTGACGCCGAGCAGTACTTC.

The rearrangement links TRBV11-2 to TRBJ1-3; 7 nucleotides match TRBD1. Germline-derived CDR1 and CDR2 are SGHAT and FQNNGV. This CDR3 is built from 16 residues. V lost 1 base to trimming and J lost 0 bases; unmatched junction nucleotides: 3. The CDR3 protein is CASSLAGTVSGNTIYF. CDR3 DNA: TGTGCCAGCAGCTTAGCTGGGACAGTCTCTGGAAACACCATATATTTT. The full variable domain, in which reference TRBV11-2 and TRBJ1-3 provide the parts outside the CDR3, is EAGVAQSPRYKIIEKRQSVAFWCNPISGHATLYWYQQILGQGPKLLIQFQNNGVVDDSQLPKDRFSAERLKGVDSTLKIQPAKLEDSAVYLCASSLAGTVSGNTIYFGEGSWLTVV.

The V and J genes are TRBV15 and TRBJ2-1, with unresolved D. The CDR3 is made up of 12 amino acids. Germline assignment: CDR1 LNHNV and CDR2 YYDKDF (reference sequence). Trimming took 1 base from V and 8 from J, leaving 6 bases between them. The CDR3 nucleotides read TGTGCCACCAGCAGAGCCGGGTATGAGCAGTTCTTC. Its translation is CATSRAGYEQFF.

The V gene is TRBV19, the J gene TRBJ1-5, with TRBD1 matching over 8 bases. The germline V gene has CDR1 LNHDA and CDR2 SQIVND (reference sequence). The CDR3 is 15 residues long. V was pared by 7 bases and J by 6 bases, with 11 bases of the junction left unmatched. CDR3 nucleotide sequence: TGTGCCAGTACTCCGGGACAGGACGCCGTTCAGCCCCAGCATTTT. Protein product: CASTPGQDAVQPQHF.

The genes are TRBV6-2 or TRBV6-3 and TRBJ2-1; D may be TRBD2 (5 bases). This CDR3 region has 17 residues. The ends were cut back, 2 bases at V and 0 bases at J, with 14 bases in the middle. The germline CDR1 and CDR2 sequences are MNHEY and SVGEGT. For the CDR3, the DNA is TGTGCCAGCAGTTACGCCGGACTGTTGAGCTCCTACAATGAGCAGTTCTTC. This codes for CASSYAGLLSSYNEQFF.

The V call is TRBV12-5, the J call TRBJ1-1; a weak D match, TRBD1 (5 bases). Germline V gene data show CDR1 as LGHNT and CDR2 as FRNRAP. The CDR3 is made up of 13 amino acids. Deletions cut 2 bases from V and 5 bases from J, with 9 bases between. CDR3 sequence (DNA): TGTGCTAGTGGTTTGTATCAGGGTACTGAAGCTTTCTTT. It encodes CASGLYQGTEAFF.

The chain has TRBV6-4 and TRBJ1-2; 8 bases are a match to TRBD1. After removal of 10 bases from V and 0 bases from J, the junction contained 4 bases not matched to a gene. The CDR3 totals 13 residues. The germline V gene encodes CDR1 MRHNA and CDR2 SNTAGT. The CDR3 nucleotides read TGTGCCACCAACAGGGGGGCTAACTATGGCTACACCTTC. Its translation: CATNRGANYGYTF.

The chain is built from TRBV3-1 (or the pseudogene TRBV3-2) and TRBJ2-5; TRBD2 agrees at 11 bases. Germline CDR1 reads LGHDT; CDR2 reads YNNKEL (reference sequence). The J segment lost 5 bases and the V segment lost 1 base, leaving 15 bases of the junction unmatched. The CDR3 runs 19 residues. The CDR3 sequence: CASSQVKGASGRLRETQYF. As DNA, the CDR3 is TGTGCCAGCAGCCAAGTTAAGGGCGCTAGCGGGAGGCTGAGGGAGACCCAGTACTTC.

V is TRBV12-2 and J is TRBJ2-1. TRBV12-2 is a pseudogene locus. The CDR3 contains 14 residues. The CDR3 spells CASRCLSRLNEQFF. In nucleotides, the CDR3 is TGTGCAAGTCGCTGCCTCTCCCGCCTCAATGAGCAGTTCTTC.

This CDR3 reads CAIRTDGGGTEAFF. In nucleotides, the CDR3 is TGTGCCATCAGGACGGACGGTGGAGGCACTGAAGCTTTCTTT. The gene calls are TRBV10-3 and TRBJ1-1; D call uncertain. The CDR3 runs to 14 residues. The germline V gene has CDR1 ENHRY and CDR2 SYGVKD. V was pared by 6 bases and J by 4 bases, with 15 bases between.

CDR3: CASSLTGGVYNEQFF. The CDR3 DNA follows: TGTGCCAGCAGCCTGACGGGAGGGGTGTACAATGAGCAGTTCTTC. The chain has TRBV7-9 and TRBJ2-1; 8 bases map to TRBD2. V trimming: 5 bases; J trimming: 4 bases; junction bases outside the gene matches: 7. CDR3 length: 15 amino acids. Germline V gene lookup returns CDR1 SEHNR and CDR2 FQNEAQ (reference sequence).

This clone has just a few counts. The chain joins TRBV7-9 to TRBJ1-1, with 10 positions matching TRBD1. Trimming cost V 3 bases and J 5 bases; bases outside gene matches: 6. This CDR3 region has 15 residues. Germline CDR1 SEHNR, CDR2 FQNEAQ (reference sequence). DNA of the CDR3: TGTGCCAGCAGCTTGACAGGGGGCGCGGGGACTGAAGCTTTCTTT. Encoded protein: CASSLTGGAGTEAFF.

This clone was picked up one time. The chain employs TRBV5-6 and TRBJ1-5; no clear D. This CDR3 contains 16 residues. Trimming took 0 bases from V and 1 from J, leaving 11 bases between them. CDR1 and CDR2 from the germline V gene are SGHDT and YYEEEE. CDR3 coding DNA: TGTGCCAGCAGCTTGGGCCTGGGTGTGAGCAATCAGCCCCAGCATTTT. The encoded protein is CASSLGLGVSNQPQHF.

CDR3 in DNA: TGTGCCAGCAGCCGGGGACAGGGAAATTCACCCCTCCACTTT. The encoded protein is CASSRGQGNSPLHF. V is TRBV6-5 and J is TRBJ1-6, with 9 bases identical to TRBD1. The ends lost 6 bases at V and 7 bases at J; junction bases unmatched: 4. The CDR3 spans 14 residues. Germline V gene lookup returns CDR1 MNHEY and CDR2 SVGAGI.